Listed below are T cell receptor beta chains from one sample, sequenced in a study of spatial heterogeneity in lung cancer. TCRdb reanalysed the 5' RACE reads using MiXCR and keeps one entry per CDR3 protein. The data contain some 25,000 distinct CDR3 sequences, approximately 7% of them singletons. Source: lung tumor tissue, taken at surgery. The source is a male donor with early-stage non-small cell lung cancer. CDR3s include the opening cysteine and the closing phenylalanine or tryptophan. The D gene is left open where the match is weak. Rows give clone size only sometimes, using once, few, many, or a class for an expanded clone.

>.|TRBJ1-5|TRBV7-2|.
CASSREADQPQHF
TGTGCCAGCAGCCGGGAGGCAGATCAGCCCCAGCATTTT
>many|TRBJ2-3|TRBV7-2|TRBD1
CASRPRTGSTDTQYF
TGTGCCAGCAGACCCCGGACAGGGTCCACAGATACGCAGTATTTT
>few|TRBJ2-1|TRBV5-6|TRBD2
CASSLLTGTSGYNEQFF
TGTGCCAGCAGCTTGCTCACCGGGACTAGCGGTTACAATGAGCAGTTCTTC
>.|TRBJ1-2|TRBV20-1|TRBD1
CSASRQGEYGYTF
TGCAGTGCTAGTAGGCAGGGGGAATATGGCTACACCTTC
>few|TRBJ2-3|TRBV12-3/TRBV12-4|.
CASSSPAGPVQPTFGTTDTQYF
TGTGCCAGCAGTTCCCCGGCAGGCCCCGTGCAGCCGACCTTCGGAACGACAGATACGCAGTATTTT
>many|TRBJ1-3|TRBV29-1|.
CSVSFSGNTIYF
TGCAGCGTTTCTTTCTCTGGAAACACCATATATTTT
>few|TRBJ1-2|TRBV14|.
CASSLRGSYGYTF
TGTGCCAGCAGCCTCAGGGGATCCTATGGCTACACCTTC
>many|TRBJ1-1|TRBV5-1|.
CASSFQGGTEAFF
TGCGCCAGCAGCTTTCAAGGAGGGACTGAAGCTTTCTTT
>few|TRBJ1-2|TRBV27|TRBD1
CASSLVPGGSYGYTF
TGTGCCAGCAGTTTAGTTCCAGGGGGCTCCTATGGCTACACCTTC
>few|TRBJ2-7|TRBV18|TRBD2
CASSSGTSGGAKYEQYF
TGTGCCAGCTCGTCCGGGACTAGCGGGGGGGCAAAATACGAGCAGTACTTC
>many|TRBJ2-7|TRBV12-3/TRBV12-4|TRBD1
CASSWGTGLYEQYF
TGTGCCAGCAGTTGGGGGACAGGGTTGTACGAGCAGTACTTC
>many|TRBJ2-5|TRBV12-3/TRBV12-4|TRBD1
CASSPADRGGETQYF
TGTGCCAGCAGTCCCGCGGACAGGGGGGGAGAGACCCAGTACTTC
>.|TRBJ1-4|TRBV5-1|TRBD1
CASSLDTGTGADEKLFF
TGCGCCAGCAGCTTGGACACCGGGACAGGGGCGGATGAAAAACTGTTTTTT
>few|TRBJ2-2|TRBV4-2|.
CASSQDPHNTGELFF
TGTGCCAGCAGCCAAGACCCTCATAACACCGGGGAGCTGTTTTTT
>.|TRBJ2-7|TRBV2|.
CASSSQGQFSYEQYF
TGTGCCAGCTCTTCTCAGGGGCAGTTCTCCTACGAGCAGTACTTC
>.|TRBJ1-4|TRBV7-9|.
CASSPGRGDEKLFF
TGTGCCAGCAGTCCGGGCCGAGGCGATGAAAAACTGTTTTTT
>few|TRBJ2-3|TRBV7-2|.
CASSGGQRDTQYF
TGTGCCAGCAGCGGGGGGCAGCGAGATACGCAGTATTTT
>.|TRBJ2-1|TRBV9|.
CASSRGLHAKDNEQFF
TGTGCCAGCAGCCGAGGCCTCCATGCGAAGGACAATGAGCAGTTCTTC
>few|TRBJ2-7|TRBV27|.
CAKTYHRVPYEQYF
TGTGCCAAAACTTACCACCGGGTGCCCTACGAGCAGTACTTC
>.|TRBJ2-5|TRBV11-2|.
CASSLEADPGETQYF
TGTGCCAGCAGCTTAGAAGCGGACCCTGGAGAGACCCAGTACTTC
>.|TRBJ1-2|TRBV4-3|.
CASSQDATLNYGYTF
TGCGCCAGCAGCCAAGATGCCACATTGAACTATGGCTACACCTTC
>many|TRBJ2-7|TRBV20-1|.
CSARAEDTNTYYEQYF
TGCAGTGCTAGGGCAGAGGACACAAACACATACTACGAGCAGTACTTC
>many|TRBJ2-1|TRBV7-2|TRBD1
CASEGQDRYNEQFF
TGTGCCAGCGAGGGACAGGATCGATACAATGAGCAGTTCTTC
>few|TRBJ2-7|TRBV7-8|.
CASSRILGSSVEQYF
TGTGCCAGCAGCCGGATCCTTGGTTCCTCCGTCGAGCAGTACTTC
>many|TRBJ2-1|TRBV6-2/TRBV6-3|.
CASSYFRNNEQFF
TGTGCCAGCAGTTACTTCCGCAACAATGAGCAGTTCTTC
>.|TRBJ2-7|TRBV7-2|TRBD1
CASSLDRLTYEQYF
TGTGCCAGCAGCTTGGACAGGCTTACCTACGAGCAGTACTTC